This passage covers 12 T cell receptor beta chains from one sample sequenced in a study of CD8 T cells in ankylosing spondylitis. TCRdb itself ran the 5' RACE reads through MiXCR, one entry per CDR3 protein. The table includes a few hundred thousand distinct CDR3 sequences, around 20% detected once. The material sequenced was blood, either unsorted or a sorted T cell fraction (not recorded which). The receptors shown here come from a male donor with ankylosing spondylitis or in good health (not recorded which).

This clonotype was seen at least ten times. The chain recombines TRBV12-3 or TRBV12-4 with TRBJ1-4; maybe TRBD1 (5 bases). Trimming pared 3 bases from V and 7 bases from J, leaving 9 bases between. This CDR3 contains 13 residues. The CDR3 sequence: CASSFQQAEKLFF. The CDR3 coding sequence is TGTGCCAGCAGTTTCCAACAGGCTGAAAAACTGTTTTTT.

This clonotype was observed a few times. The junction and the germline gene differ at one end; a read error may be behind it. J is TRBJ1-1 and V is TRBV12-3 or TRBV12-4, with unresolved D. CDR3 size: 14 residues. The CDR3 is CASTLPRRNTEAFF. The CDR3, as DNA: TGTGCCAGCACTTTACCCCGGAGGAACACTGAAGCTTTCTTT.

This chain connects TRBV7-6 to TRBJ2-2, with D uncertain. Germline CDR1 is SGHVS and CDR2 is FNYEAQ. The ends were cut back, 7 bases at V and 5 bases at J, with 11 bases in the middle. The CDR3 is 13 amino acids. The CDR3 DNA follows: TGTGCCAGCATCCCCTCGAGGACCGGGGAGCTGTTTTTT. Residues: CASIPSRTGELFF. The full variable domain, in which reference TRBV7-6 and TRBJ2-2 provide the parts outside the CDR3, is GAGVSQSPRYKVTKRGQDVALRCDPISGHVSLYWYRQALGQGPEFLTYFNYEAQQDKSGLPNDRFSAERPEGSISTLTIQRTEQRDSAMYRCASIPSRTGELFFGEGSRLTVL.

The genes are TRBV10-3 and TRBJ2-5, with 7 bases identical to TRBD1. From germline, CDR1 is ENHRY and CDR2 SYGVKD. Trimming took 3 bases from V and 3 from J; bases not matched to a gene: 7. The CDR3 has 15 residues. For the CDR3, the DNA is TGTGCCATCAGTGATGTGAGGGACAGAGAAGAGACCCAGTACTTC. Residues: CAISDVRDREETQYF.

V usage is TRBV7-9 and J usage is TRBJ1-1; TRBD1 matches at 7 bases. From germline, CDR1 is SEHNR and CDR2 FQNEAQ (reference sequence). The CDR3 loop spans 15 amino acids. J lost 0 bases, V lost 5 bases, and 6 bases had no gene match. CDR3 region: CASSEHRGMNTEAFF. CDR3 nucleotides: TGTGCCAGCAGCGAGCACAGGGGTATGAACACTGAAGCTTTCTTT.

In the case of this clonotype: This may be a read error, as it is one base from a much larger clone. This chain joins TRBV6-5 and TRBJ2-3; D is unclear. The CDR3 is made up of 15 amino acids. CDR1 and CDR2 from the germline V gene are MNHEY and SVGAGI. V shed 1 base and J shed 1 base, with 9 bases lying between them. CDR3 bases: TGTGCCAGCAGTTACTTTGACATCGGCACAGATACGCAGTATTTT. Its translation: CASSYFDIGTDTQYF.

This clonotype has more than one count but fewer than ten. This chain connects TRBV24-1 to TRBJ1-2; D unclear. Between the trimmed V and J ends, which lost 0 bases and 4 bases, there was a span of 8 bases. This CDR3 is built from 14 residues. The germline CDR1 and CDR2 sequences are KGHDR and SFDVKD. This CDR3 reads CATSDLTDVYGYTF. Written as DNA, the CDR3 is TGTGCCACCAGTGATTTGACCGATGTCTATGGCTACACCTTC.

The CDR3 protein is CASRTGGAGNTEAFF. The CDR3 nucleotides are TGTGCCAGCAGGACAGGGGGCGCCGGGAACACTGAAGCTTTCTTT. This sequence joins TRBV12-3 or TRBV12-4 and TRBJ1-1; 10 nucleotides line up with TRBD1. The CDR3 is 15 residues long. Trimming took 6 bases from V and 1 from J; bases not matched to a gene: 5.

This clonotype was observed many times. V and J are TRBV11-2 and TRBJ2-2; the D is unclear. The CDR3 covers 13 residues. With 1 base removed from V and 6 bases from J, the gap between germline ends came to 6 bases. Germline V gene data show CDR1 as SGHAT and CDR2 as FQNNGV. The CDR3 protein is CASSLGISGELFF. The CDR3 coding sequence is TGTGCCAGCAGCTTAGGAATTTCCGGGGAGCTGTTTTTT.

This clonotype showed up just a few times. The rearrangement uses TRBV5-1 and TRBJ2-5; the match to TRBD2 covers 7 bases. CDR3 length: 13 amino acids. CDR1 SGHRS and CDR2 YFSETQ come from the germline V gene. After removal of 7 bases from V and 2 bases from J, the junction contained 5 bases not matched to a gene. The CDR3: CASGGGNQETQYF. CDR3 in DNA: TGCGCCAGCGGGGGGGGGAATCAAGAGACCCAGTACTTC.

The genes are TRBV27 and TRBJ1-5; unclear D gene. V was trimmed by 3 bases and J by 3 bases, leaving 15 bases between them. The CDR3 length is 16 residues. From germline, CDR1 is MNHEY and CDR2 SMNVEV (reference sequence). This CDR3 is CASSFSGGFPNQPQHF. The CDR3 nucleotides read TGTGCCAGCAGTTTCTCGGGTGGGTTTCCCAATCAGCCCCAGCATTTT.

This clonotype turned up a few times. The chain couples TRBV5-1 to TRBJ1-6, with no clear D. Germline V gene data show CDR1 as SGHRS and CDR2 as YFSETQ. This CDR3 is 15 amino acids long. Trimming left V 0 bases short and J 10 bases short, with 14 bases between. The DNA of the CDR3 is TGCGCCAGCAGCTTGGAGGCACGGAGTGGGTCACCCCTCCACTTT. Translation gives CASSLEARSGSPLHF.